This T cell receptor beta chain is from a study of healthy donors' naive CD4 and CD8 T cells. Comments on this clonotype: Its antigen is as yet unknown.

Points from the study as a whole: Naive CD4+ and CD8+ cells reportedly differed in usage of most V and J genes.

The CDR3 consists of 17 residues. V was clipped by 0 bases and J by 0 bases, with 13 bases between them. Germline CDR1 and CDR2: SGHDT and YYEEEE. Starting from approximately 500 ng of total RNA, TCR libraries were made with linear amplification. In the study's own analysis: Tens of thousands of TCR alpha transcripts were sequenced from four or five healthy donors. TCRdb reanalysed the reads using MiXCR and keeps one entry per CDR3 protein. The V and J calls and clone size are TCRdb's, not the authors'. The table has around 180,000 distinct CDR3 sequences, over 60% seen once. This sequence originates from a pool of human donors in good health; the sample pools cells from several healthy donors. Sequences were obtained from naive CD4+ and CD8+ T cells sorted from blood, pooled from several donors. The rearrangement uses TRBV5-6 and TRBJ1-3; D gene uncertain. The CDR3: CASSLEQTAYSGNTIYF. CDR3 in DNA: TGTGCCAGCAGCTTGGAACAGACGGCCTACTCTGGAAACACCATATATTTT.